This paragraph reports one TCR beta chain. These data come from a study of blood T cell repertoires in COVID-19. Across the study: Acute-phase and convalescent COVID-19 samples originated in the United States, Italy and Spain. T cells, B-cell-depleted T cells, or PBMCs provided the cDNA or gDNA that served as material.

This CDR3 is built from 16 residues. Germline loops: CDR1 SGHTA, CDR2 FQGNSA. The ends lost 5 bases at V and 4 bases at J; junction bases unmatched: 12. Repertoires were generated with immunoSEQ multiplex PCR, while TCRdb's copy carries only in-frame clones and drops some. The data show some 290,000 clones, almost 90% seen once. Sequencing used peripheral blood. This chain links TRBV7-2 with TRBJ1-2; TRBD1 aligns across 8 bases. This clonotype originated in a woman aged 40 to 50 with COVID-19, enrolled during active disease. CDR3 protein: CASSLRTGRDLYGYTF. In nucleotides, the CDR3 is TGTGCCAGCAGCCTTAGGACAGGGCGAGACCTCTATGGCTACACCTTC.